The 5 T cell receptor beta chains below all came from one sample that was sequenced in a study of T-cell memory formation after mild COVID-19 (dated by TCRdb to the early 2020s). Library construction relied on 5' RACE. The data were produced on an Illumina NovaSeq 6000. The public reads were quality trimmed at Q25 with fastp and then assembled into clones with MiXCR by TCRdb, keeping productive beta chains. Merged by CDR3 protein, the rows form single entries marked with the most common genes and DNA. The sample table contains 300,000 to 350,000 distinct CDR3 sequences; only one count was recorded for less than 20% of them. Of the sample, roughly 21% falls within the top ten clones. Sequencing was carried out using PBMCs or a T cell subset sorted from them (not recorded which). The receptors shown here come from a man between 18 and 35 years old who had mild COVID-19 (a few samples of this study predate the infection). The sample titles of this study are shuffled in the database, so cell type and time point are left out; the donor was told from shared clones.

The J gene is TRBJ2-7, the V gene TRBV29-1; D might be TRBD1 (6 bases). Trimming removed 6 bases from V and 0 bases from J, with 12 bases in between. Germline V CDR1 and CDR2: SQVTM, ANQGSEA. The CDR3 is made up of 13 amino acids. Written as DNA, the CDR3 is TGCAGCGTGAGGACAGACGTCTCCTACGAGCAGTACTTC. This encodes CSVRTDVSYEQYF.

This clonotype was observed at least ten times. V usage is TRBV5-1 and J usage is TRBJ1-4; D gene ambiguous. V lost 0 bases, J lost 8 bases, and 20 bases lay in between. Germline CDR1 and CDR2: SGHRS and YFSETQ. This CDR3 comprises 17 residues. This CDR3 is CASSLGISTAPGEKLFF. As DNA, the CDR3 is TGCGCCAGCAGCTTGGGTATCTCGACGGCTCCCGGGGAAAAACTGTTTTTT.

This clonotype was detected many times. J is TRBJ1-1 and V is TRBV11-2; D is uncertain. This CDR3 has 14 amino acids. V lost 3 bases and J 1 base, leaving 9 bases between the germline ends. Germline V gene sequence: CDR1 SGHAT, CDR2 FQNNGV. The CDR3 bases are TGTGCCAGCAGCTTTGTTCGCCGGAACACTGAAGCTTTCTTT. Translation: CASSFVRRNTEAFF.

This clonotype was recorded a few times. DNA of the CDR3: TGTGCCAGCAGCTTAGCTGTAGGAGCTTCCTACGAGCAGTACTTC. Translated: CASSLAVGASYEQYF. The chain links TRBV13 to TRBJ2-7; D remains ambiguous. Germline loops: CDR1 PRHDT, CDR2 FYEKMQ (reference sequence). V was trimmed by 1 base and J by 1 base, leaving 11 bases between them. This CDR3 is 15 amino acids long.

This clonotype was recorded only once. The gene calls are TRBV4-2 and TRBJ2-7, with 15 bases matching TRBD2. This CDR3 has 16 amino acids. The J segment lost 5 bases and the V segment lost 3 bases, leaving 5 bases of the junction unmatched. The germline CDR1 and CDR2 sequences are LGHNA and YNFKEQ. CDR3 nucleotides: TGTGCCAGCAGCCAGGGACTAGCGGGGGGCCAGAACGAGCAGTACTTC. Residues: CASSQGLAGGQNEQYF.